This TCR beta chain was observed in a study of T cells in Graves' hyperthyroidism and ophthalmopathy. The sample holds many counts of this clonotype. Its antigen is not identified. Germline-derived CDR1 and CDR2 are SGHRS and YFSETQ. The CDR3 is 16 residues long. J lost 0 bases, V lost 4 bases, and 7 bases had no gene match. Across 18 months, stable Graves' hyperthyroidism was marked by no progression to ophthalmopathy. The TCR beta CDR3 regions underwent amplification using RNA transcripts as the source. A first-round RT-PCR of the TCR CDR3 used the HTBI primer set. TCRdb ran MiXCR on the multiplex PCR reads and lists one entry per CDR3 protein. Of around 430,000 distinct CDR3 sequences listed, approximately 15% are singletons. Study-wide results and caveats: By a 13 V-J model, ophthalmopathy was set apart from stable hyperthyroidism. Appearing also in blood were most of the thyroid clonotypes expanded above 0.001.

The receptor comes from a woman aged 30 to 39 with Graves' hyperthyroidism. This rearrangement joins TRBV5-1 to TRBJ2-1; 7 nucleotides align to TRBD2. Source material: blood. For the CDR3, the DNA is TGCGCCAGCAGCCCTACTTGGACTAGCTCCTACAATGAGCAGTTCTTC. Protein: CASSPTWTSSYNEQFF.